This TCR beta chain comes out of a study of OX40 agonist ivuxolimab in advanced cancers. Study-level background: Ivuxolimab was an agonistic, fully human IgG2 monoclonal antibody directed against OX40 (CD134), a costimulatory receptor. Partial responses occurred in three dose-escalation patients: two with cutaneous melanoma and one with hepatocellular carcinoma. Patients were allowed to have had prior anti-PD-1, anti-PD-L1 or anti-CTLA-4 therapy, and more than 35% of the dose-escalation patients had been treated with checkpoint inhibitors. Intravenous ivuxolimab was administered to patients every 2 weeks at six dose levels: 0.01, 0.1, 0.3, 1.5, 3 and 10 mg/kg. The monotherapy dose-escalation portion (N ≈ 50 patients) of the phase I ivuxolimab trial is reported in the paper. Of the 50 or so patients in dose escalation, around 20 had hepatocellular carcinoma, some 15 had melanoma, 9 had renal cell carcinoma and 9 had head and neck cancer. The dose-escalation cohort was about 87% male with a mean age of around 64 years, ranging from about 20 to 85. The purpose of peripheral TCRbeta sequencing was to test whether ivuxolimab changed TCR sequence diversity and led to clonal T-cell expansion. Results and caveats for the whole study, not just this receptor: After ivuxolimab, CD8+ T cells had more expanded clones than CD4+ T cells on average. The antigen specificity of the peripheral T cells that underwent clonal expansion was not determined. Low levels of normalized T-cell clonal expansion were also shown by some nonresponding patients. At doses of 0.1 to 3.0 mg/kg, clonal expansion of both CD4+ and CD8+ blood T cells was observed from baseline to week 6. Partial responders in the 0.1-3.0 mg/kg groups had among the lowest normalized peripheral clonal expansion, especially among CD8+ T cells.

The germline V gene provides CDR1 KGHSH and CDR2 LQKENI. The CDR3, from cysteine to phenylalanine, totals 15 residues. Kept here is only the CDR3 DNA, which spans 45 bases and is read in frame from base 1. Here V drops 3 bases and J drops 3 bases, and the junction holds 6 bases not matched to any gene. Genomic DNA was isolated from the sorted cells so that the TCRbeta CDR3 region could be sequenced. The immunoSEQ Assay was used to sequence the TCRbeta CDR3 regions. In its TCRdb copy, this immuneACCESS table keeps in-frame sequences only and misses some clones. Where compared with another copy, unresolved V genes explain less than half of these, and the others have no known cause. The sample table contains about 79,000 clones; only one count was recorded for 84% of them. Clones ranked in the top ten supply about 0.51% of the sample. The trial excluded patients who had a history of autoimmune disease or who were on systemic immunosuppression. Peripheral blood for TCR sequencing was drawn from every dose cohort at baseline, at cycle 4 day 1 and at cycle 7 day 1. Samples were obtained from an open-label, multicenter, first-in-human phase I dose-escalation trial of ivuxolimab. Adults with locally advanced or metastatic melanoma, renal cell carcinoma, hepatocellular carcinoma or head and neck squamous cell carcinoma were enrolled in the trial. Before TCR sequencing, CD4+ and CD8+ T cells were separately sorted from peripheral blood.

Regarding this clone: Its antigen is still unknown. Per-base qualities were not stored, and no clone one base away is much larger.

The source is an adult with an advanced solid tumor such as melanoma, head and neck, liver or kidney cancer. Sequencing used CD4+ or CD8+ T cells sorted from blood, obtained in a trial of the OX40 agonist ivuxolimab. Recombination connected TRBV18 to TRBJ2-7; 9 middle bases align to TRBD1. The DNA sequence is as follows: TGTGCCAGCTCACCCGCGGGACAGGGTAGCTACGAGCAGTACTTC. Its protein is CASSPAGQGSYEQYF.